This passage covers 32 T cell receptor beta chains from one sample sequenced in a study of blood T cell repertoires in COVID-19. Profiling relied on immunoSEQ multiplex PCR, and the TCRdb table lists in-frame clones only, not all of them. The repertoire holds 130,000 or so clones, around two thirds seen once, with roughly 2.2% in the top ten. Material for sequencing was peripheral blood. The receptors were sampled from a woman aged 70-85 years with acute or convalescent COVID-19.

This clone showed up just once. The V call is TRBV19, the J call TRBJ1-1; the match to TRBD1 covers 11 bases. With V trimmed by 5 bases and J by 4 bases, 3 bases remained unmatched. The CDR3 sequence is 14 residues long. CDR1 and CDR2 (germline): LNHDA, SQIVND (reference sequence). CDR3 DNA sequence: TGTGCCAGTAGTCCTGGGACAGGGGGCACTGAAGCTTTCTTT. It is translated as CASSPGTGGTEAFF. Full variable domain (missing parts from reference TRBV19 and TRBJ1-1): DGGITQSPKYLFRKEGQNVTLSCEQNLNHDAMYWYRQDPGQGLRLIYYSQIVNDFQKGDIAEGYSVSREKKESFPLTVTSAQKNPTAFYLCASSPGTGGTEAFFGQGTRLTVV.

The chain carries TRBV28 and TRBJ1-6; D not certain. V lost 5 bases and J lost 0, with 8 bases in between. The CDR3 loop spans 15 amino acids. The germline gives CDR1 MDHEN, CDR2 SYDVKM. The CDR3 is CASSTPSSYNSPLHF. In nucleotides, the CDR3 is TGTGCCAGCAGTACCCCGAGCTCCTATAATTCACCCCTCCACTTT. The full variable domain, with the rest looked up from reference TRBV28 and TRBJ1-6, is DVKVTQSSRYLVKRTGEKVFLECVQDMDHENMFWYRQDPGLGLRLIYFSYDVKMKEKGDIPEGYSVSREKKERFSLILESASTNQTSMYLCASSTPSSYNSPLHFGNGTRLTVT.

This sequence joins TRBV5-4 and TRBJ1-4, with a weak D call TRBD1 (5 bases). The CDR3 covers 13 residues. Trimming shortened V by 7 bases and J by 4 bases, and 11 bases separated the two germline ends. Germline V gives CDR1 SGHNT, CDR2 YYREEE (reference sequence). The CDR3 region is CASDQGGNEKLFF. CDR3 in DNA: TGTGCCAGCGATCAGGGCGGTAATGAAAAACTGTTTTTT.

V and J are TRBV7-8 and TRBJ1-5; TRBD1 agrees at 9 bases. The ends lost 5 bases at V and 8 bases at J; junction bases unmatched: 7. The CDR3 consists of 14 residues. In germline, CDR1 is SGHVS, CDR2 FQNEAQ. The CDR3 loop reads CASSGQGLREPQHF. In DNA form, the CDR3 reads TGTGCCAGCAGCGGACAGGGGCTAAGGGAGCCCCAGCATTTT.

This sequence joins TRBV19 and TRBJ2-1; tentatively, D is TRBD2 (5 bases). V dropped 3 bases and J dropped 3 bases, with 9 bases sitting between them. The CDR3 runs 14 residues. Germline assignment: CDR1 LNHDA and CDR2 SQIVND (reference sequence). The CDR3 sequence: CASSIGRVYNEQFF. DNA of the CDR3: TGTGCCAGTAGTATTGGGCGGGTCTACAATGAGCAGTTCTTC.

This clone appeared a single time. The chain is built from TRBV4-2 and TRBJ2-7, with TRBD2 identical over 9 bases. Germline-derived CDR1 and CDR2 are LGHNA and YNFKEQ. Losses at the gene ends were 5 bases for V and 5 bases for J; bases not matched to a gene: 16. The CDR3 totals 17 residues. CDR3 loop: CASSSHLEAGGQNEQYF. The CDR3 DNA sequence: TGTGCCAGCAGCTCCCATTTGGAGGCGGGAGGGCAGAACGAGCAGTACTTC.

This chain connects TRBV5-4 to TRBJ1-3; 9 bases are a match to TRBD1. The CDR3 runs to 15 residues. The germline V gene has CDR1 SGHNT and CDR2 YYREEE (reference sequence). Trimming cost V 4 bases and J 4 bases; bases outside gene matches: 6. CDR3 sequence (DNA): TGTGCCAGCAGCCGGGGACAGGGAGGAGGAAACACCATATATTTT. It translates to CASSRGQGGGNTIYF.

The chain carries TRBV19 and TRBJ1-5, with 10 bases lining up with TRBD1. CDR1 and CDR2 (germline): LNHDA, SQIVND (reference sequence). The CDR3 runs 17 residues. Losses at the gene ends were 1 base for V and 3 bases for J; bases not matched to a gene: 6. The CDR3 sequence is CASSIGLDRGNNQPQHF. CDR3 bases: TGTGCCAGTAGTATAGGGTTGGACAGGGGGAACAATCAGCCCCAGCATTTT.

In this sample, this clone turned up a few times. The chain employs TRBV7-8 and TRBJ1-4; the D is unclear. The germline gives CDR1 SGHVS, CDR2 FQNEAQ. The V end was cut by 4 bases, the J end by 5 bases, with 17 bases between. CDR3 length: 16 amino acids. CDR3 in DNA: TGTGCCAGCAGCTCTGGTATGGGCAGTCCCAATGAAAAACTGTTTTTT. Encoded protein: CASSSGMGSPNEKLFF.

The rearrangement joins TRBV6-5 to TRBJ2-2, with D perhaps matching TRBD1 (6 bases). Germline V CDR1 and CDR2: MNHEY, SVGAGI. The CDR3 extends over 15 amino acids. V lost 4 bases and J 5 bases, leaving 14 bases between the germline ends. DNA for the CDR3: TGTGCCAGCAGTTTCTCCAACAGGGATACCGGGGAGCTGTTTTTT. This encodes CASSFSNRDTGELFF.

The CDR3 nucleotides are TGTGCCAGCCAGGGACAGGGTGGTGAAAAACTGTTTTTT. Amino acids: CASQGQGGEKLFF. The chain employs TRBV12-3 or TRBV12-4 and TRBJ1-4; TRBD1 matches at 9 bases. The CDR3 has 13 residues. V lost 8 bases, J lost 7 bases, and 5 bases stayed unmatched.

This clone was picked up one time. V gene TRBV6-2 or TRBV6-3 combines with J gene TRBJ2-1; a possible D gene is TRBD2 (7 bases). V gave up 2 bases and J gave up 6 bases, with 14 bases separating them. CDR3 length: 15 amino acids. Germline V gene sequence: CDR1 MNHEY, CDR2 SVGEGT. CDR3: CASSYGWGGLNEQFF. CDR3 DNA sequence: TGTGCCAGCAGTTACGGGTGGGGGGGCCTCAATGAGCAGTTCTTC.

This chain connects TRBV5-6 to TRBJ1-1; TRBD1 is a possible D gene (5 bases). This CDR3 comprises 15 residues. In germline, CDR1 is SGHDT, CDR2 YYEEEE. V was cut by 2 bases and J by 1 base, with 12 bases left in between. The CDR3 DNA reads TGTGCCAGCAGCTTTGCGGGGCGACAGAACACTGAAGCTTTCTTT. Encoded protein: CASSFAGRQNTEAFF.

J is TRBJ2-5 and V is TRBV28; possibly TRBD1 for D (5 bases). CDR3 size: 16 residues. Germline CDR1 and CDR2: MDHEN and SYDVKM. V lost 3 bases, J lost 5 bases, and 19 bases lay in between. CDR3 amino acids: CASSLNPRQSWETQYF. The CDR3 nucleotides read TGTGCCAGCAGTTTGAACCCTCGACAGTCCTGGGAGACCCAGTACTTC.

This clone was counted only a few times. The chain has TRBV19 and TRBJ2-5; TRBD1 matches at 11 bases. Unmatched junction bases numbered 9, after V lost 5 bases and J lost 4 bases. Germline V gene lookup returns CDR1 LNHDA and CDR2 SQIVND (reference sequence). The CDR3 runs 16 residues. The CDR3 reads CASSSGQGGITETQYF. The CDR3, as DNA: TGTGCCAGTAGTTCGGGACAGGGGGGAATTACAGAGACCCAGTACTTC.

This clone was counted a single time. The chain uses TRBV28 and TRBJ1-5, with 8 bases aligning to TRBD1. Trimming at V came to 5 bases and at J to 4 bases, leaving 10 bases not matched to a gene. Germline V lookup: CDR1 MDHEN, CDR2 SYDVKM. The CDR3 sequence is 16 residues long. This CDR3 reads CASSIIGTGANQPQHF. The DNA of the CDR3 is TGTGCCAGCAGTATAATCGGGACAGGCGCAAATCAGCCCCAGCATTTT. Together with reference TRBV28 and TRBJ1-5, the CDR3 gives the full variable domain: DVKVTQSSRYLVKRTGEKVFLECVQDMDHENMFWYRQDPGLGLRLIYFSYDVKMKEKGDIPEGYSVSREKKERFSLILESASTNQTSMYLCASSIIGTGANQPQHFGDGTRLSIL.

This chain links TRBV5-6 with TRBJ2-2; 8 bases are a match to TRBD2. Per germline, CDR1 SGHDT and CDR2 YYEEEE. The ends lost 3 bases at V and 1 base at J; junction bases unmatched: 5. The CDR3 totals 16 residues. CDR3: CASSYLTSGNTGELFF. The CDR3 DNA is TGTGCCAGCAGCTACCTCACTAGCGGGAACACCGGGGAGCTGTTTTTT.

This CDR3 reads CASSLSSGYTF. DNA for the CDR3: TGTGCCAGCAGTTTATCATCTGGCTACACCTTC. The rearrangement joins TRBV28 to TRBJ1-2, with no clear D. Germline-derived CDR1 and CDR2 are MDHEN and SYDVKM. Trimming took 1 base from V and 7 from J, leaving 4 bases between them. CDR3 length equals 11 residues.

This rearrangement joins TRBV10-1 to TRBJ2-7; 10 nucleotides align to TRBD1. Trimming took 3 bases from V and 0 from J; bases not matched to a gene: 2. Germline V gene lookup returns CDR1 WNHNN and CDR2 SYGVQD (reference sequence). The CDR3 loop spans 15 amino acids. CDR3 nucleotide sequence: TGCGCCAGCAGTGATCGGACAGGGGGCTCCTACGAGCAGTACTTC. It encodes CASSDRTGGSYEQYF.

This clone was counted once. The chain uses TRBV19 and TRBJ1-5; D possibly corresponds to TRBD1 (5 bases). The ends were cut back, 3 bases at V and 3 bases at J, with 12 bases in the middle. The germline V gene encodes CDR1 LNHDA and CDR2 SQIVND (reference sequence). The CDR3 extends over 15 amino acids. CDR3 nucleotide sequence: TGTGCCAGTAGTATTCTGGGGGGGGACAATCAGCCCCAGCATTTT. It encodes CASSILGGDNQPQHF.

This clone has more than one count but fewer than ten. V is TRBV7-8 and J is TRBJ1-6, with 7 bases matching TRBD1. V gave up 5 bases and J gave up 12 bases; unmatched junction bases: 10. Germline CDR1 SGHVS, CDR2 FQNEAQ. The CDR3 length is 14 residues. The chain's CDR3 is CASSAGTADRPLHF. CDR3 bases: TGTGCCAGCAGCGCTGGGACAGCCGATAGACCCCTCCACTTT.

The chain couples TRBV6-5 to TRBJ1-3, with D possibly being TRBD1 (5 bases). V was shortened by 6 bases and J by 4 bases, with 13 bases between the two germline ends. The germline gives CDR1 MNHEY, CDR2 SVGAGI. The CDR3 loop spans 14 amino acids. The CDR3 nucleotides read TGTGCCAGCAGCTCGAGCCCAGGGGGAAACACCATATATTTT. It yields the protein CASSSSPGGNTIYF.

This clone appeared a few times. The CDR3: CASSDRGDTEAFF. CDR3 coding DNA: TGCGCCAGCAGTGACAGGGGGGATACTGAAGCTTTCTTT. This chain links TRBV10-1 with TRBJ1-1; 7 nucleotides match TRBD1. The CDR3 extends over 13 amino acids. Germline CDR1 WNHNN, CDR2 SYGVQD (reference sequence). V trimming: 3 bases; J trimming: 5 bases; junction bases outside the gene matches: 3.

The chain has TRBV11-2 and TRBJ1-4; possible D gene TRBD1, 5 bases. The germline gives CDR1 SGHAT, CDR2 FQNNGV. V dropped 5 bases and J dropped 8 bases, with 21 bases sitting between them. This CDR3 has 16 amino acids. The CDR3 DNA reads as TGTGCCAGCAGCCAAGAACGCGGGGGTTTAGGGGAAAAACTGTTTTTT. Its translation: CASSQERGGLGEKLFF.

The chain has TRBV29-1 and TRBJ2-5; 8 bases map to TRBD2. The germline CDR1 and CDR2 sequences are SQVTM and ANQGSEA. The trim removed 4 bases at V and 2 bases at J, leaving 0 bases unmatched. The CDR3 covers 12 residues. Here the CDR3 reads CSVGGRQETQYF. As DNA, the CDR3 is TGCAGCGTTGGCGGGAGGCAAGAGACCCAGTACTTC.

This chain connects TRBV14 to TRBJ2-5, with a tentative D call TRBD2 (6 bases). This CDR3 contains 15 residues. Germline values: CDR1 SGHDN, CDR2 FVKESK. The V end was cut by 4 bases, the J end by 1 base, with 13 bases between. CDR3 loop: CASSLGLTLQETQYF. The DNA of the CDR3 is TGTGCCAGCAGCCTAGGACTAACCCTCCAAGAGACCCAGTACTTC.

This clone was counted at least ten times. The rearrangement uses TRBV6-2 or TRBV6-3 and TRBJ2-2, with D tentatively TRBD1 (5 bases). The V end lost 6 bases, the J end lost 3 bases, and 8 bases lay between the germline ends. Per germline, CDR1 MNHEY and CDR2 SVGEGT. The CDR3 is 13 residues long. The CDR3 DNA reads TGTGCCAGCAGCCCACAGGACACCGGGGAGCTGTTTTTT. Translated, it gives CASSPQDTGELFF.

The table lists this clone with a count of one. CDR3 sequence reads: CTSSQDRREKAFF. The CDR3 DNA sequence: TGCACCAGCAGCCAAGATAGGAGGGAGAAAGCTTTCTTT. The rearrangement links TRBV1 to TRBJ1-1. TRBV1 is a recognized pseudogene. This CDR3 has 13 amino acids.

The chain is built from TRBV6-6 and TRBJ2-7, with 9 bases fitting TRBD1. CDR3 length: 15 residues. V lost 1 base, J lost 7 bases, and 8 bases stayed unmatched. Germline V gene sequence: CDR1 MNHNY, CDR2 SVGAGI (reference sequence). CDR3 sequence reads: CASSYLGTGTREQYF. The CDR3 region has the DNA TGTGCCAGCAGTTACTTGGGGACAGGGACTCGAGAGCAGTACTTC.

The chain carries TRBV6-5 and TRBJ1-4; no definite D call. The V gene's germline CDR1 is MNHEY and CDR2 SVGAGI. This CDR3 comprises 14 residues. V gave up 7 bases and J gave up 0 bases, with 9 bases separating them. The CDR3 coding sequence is TGTGCCAGCACCCACTCTGCAACTAATGAAAAACTGTTTTTT. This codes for CASTHSATNEKLFF.

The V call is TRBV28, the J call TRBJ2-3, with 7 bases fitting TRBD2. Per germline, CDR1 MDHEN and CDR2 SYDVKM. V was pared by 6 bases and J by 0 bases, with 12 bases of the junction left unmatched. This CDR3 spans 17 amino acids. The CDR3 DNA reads TGTGCCAGCAGGCCACCCGAGGGTAGCGGGAGCACAGATACGCAGTATTTT. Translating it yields CASRPPEGSGSTDTQYF.

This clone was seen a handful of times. The CDR3 here is CASSLISSTNEKLFF. The CDR3 coding sequence is TGTGCCAGCAGCTTAATAAGCTCAACTAATGAAAAACTGTTTTTT. This chain connects TRBV7-9 to TRBJ1-4; D is ambiguous. Trimming stripped 2 bases from V and 0 bases from J, with 7 bases between. The CDR3 runs 15 residues. Per germline, CDR1 SEHNR and CDR2 FQNEAQ (reference sequence). Variable domain in full (rest from reference TRBV7-9 and TRBJ1-4): DTGVSQNPRHKITKRGQNVTFRCDPISEHNRLYWYRQTLGQGPEFLTYFQNEAQLEKSRLLSDRFSAERPKGSFSTLEIQRTEQGDSAMYLCASSLISSTNEKLFFGSGTQLSVL.